This entry lists 25 T cell receptor beta chains sequenced from one sample in a study of CD8+CD57+ T cells in acquired aplastic anemia. Only patients with CD8+CD57+ cell expansion on flow cytometry were chosen for sequencing. The use of genomic DNA as template underpinned the TCR beta VDJ and CDR3 profiling. One entry per CDR3 protein, called by TCRdb with MiXCR from the reads. The sample lists roughly 190,000 distinct CDR3 sequences, approximately 50% occurring once. The sample comprised sorted CD4+, CD8+, or CD8+CD57+ T cells (not recorded which) from PBMCs. The receptors shown here come from a human donor with aplastic anemia.

The chain combines TRBV20-1 with TRBJ2-7; D not resolved. This CDR3 contains 12 residues. V was pared by 3 bases and J by 5 bases, with 11 bases between. The germline V gene encodes CDR1 DFQATT and CDR2 SNEGSKA (reference sequence). CDR3 nucleotide sequence: TGCAGTGCTAGCCCCGAGGCCCACGAGCAGTACTTC. Translation gives CSASPEAHEQYF.

The chain is built from TRBV29-1 and TRBJ1-2; TRBD1 might be the D (6 bases). CDR3 size: 13 residues. Germline V gene sequence: CDR1 SQVTM, CDR2 ANQGSEA. Trimming left V 4 bases short and J 2 bases short, with 11 bases between. The CDR3 is CSVADSLNYGYTF. CDR3 nucleotide sequence: TGCAGCGTTGCGGACAGCTTGAACTATGGCTACACCTTC.

The J gene is TRBJ1-4, the V gene TRBV7-9, with D hard to call. Trimming removed 4 bases at V and 4 bases at J, with 4 bases between. The CDR3 is made up of 12 amino acids. From germline, CDR1 is SEHNR and CDR2 FQNEAQ (reference sequence). CDR3 nucleotides: TGTGCCAGCAGCTACAGTAATGAAAAACTGTTTTTT. The encoded protein is CASSYSNEKLFF.

This clonotype was detected ten times or more. The chain is built from TRBV29-1 and TRBJ1-2, with D tentatively TRBD1 (5 bases). With 0 bases removed from V and 4 bases from J, the gap between germline ends came to 12 bases. Germline-derived CDR1 and CDR2 are SQVTM and ANQGSEA. The CDR3 is made up of 14 amino acids. CDR3 residues: CSVEEWQGGYGYTF. The CDR3 nucleotides read TGCAGCGTTGAAGAGTGGCAGGGTGGCTATGGCTACACCTTC.

This clonotype was observed at least ten times. The chain combines TRBV19 with TRBJ2-2; 11 bases map to TRBD2. V lost 3 bases to trimming and J lost 4 bases; unmatched junction nucleotides: 7. The CDR3 consists of 17 residues. CDR1 and CDR2 (germline): LNHDA, SQIVND (reference sequence). The CDR3 protein is CASSMGLAGGITGELFF. The CDR3 region has the DNA TGTGCCAGTAGTATGGGGCTAGCGGGAGGTATCACCGGGGAGCTGTTTTTT.

This sequence joins TRBV2 and TRBJ2-1, with 11 bases identical to TRBD1. From germline, CDR1 is SNHLY and CDR2 FYNNEI. Unmatched junction bases numbered 10, after V lost 6 bases and J lost 12 bases. The CDR3 spans 14 residues. CDR3 protein: CASSLGTGGDTQFF. CDR3 DNA sequence: TGTGCCAGCAGCCTCGGGACAGGGGGAGATACGCAGTTCTTC.

In its sample, this clonotype was seen many times. The rearrangement uses TRBV19 and TRBJ1-2; the D is unclear. The CDR3 covers 16 residues. Per the germline V gene, CDR1 is LNHDA and CDR2 is SQIVND (reference sequence). The germline V and J ends were trimmed by 5 bases and 0 bases, with 16 bases remaining between them. The CDR3 region is CASSPLRGESNYGYTF. The DNA of the CDR3 is TGTGCCAGTAGTCCCCTTCGCGGGGAGTCTAACTATGGCTACACCTTC. Full variable domain (outside the CDR3, taken from reference TRBV19 and TRBJ1-2): DGGITQSPKYLFRKEGQNVTLSCEQNLNHDAMYWYRQDPGQGLRLIYYSQIVNDFQKGDIAEGYSVSREKKESFPLTVTSAQKNPTAFYLCASSPLRGESNYGYTFGSGTRLTVV.

The chain uses TRBV20-1 and TRBJ2-3; TRBD2 matches 9 bases. The CDR3 covers 16 residues. Trimming at V came to 0 bases and at J to 1 base, leaving 5 bases not matched to a gene. CDR1 is DFQATT and CDR2 is SNEGSKA in the germline V gene (reference sequence). The DNA for the CDR3 is TGCAGTGCTAGAGATTTTAGCGGGGGCCGCACAGATACGCAGTATTTT. Residues: CSARDFSGGRTDTQYF.

This clonotype was seen only a few times. The V call is TRBV19, the J call TRBJ1-5; D is ambiguous. The CDR3 runs to 14 residues. Germline assignment: CDR1 LNHDA and CDR2 SQIVND (reference sequence). V lost 1 base to trimming and J lost 6 bases, with 10 bases between them. CDR3 sequence (DNA): TGTGCCAGTAGTATAGTCCCAGACGCTCAGCCCCAGCATTTT. The encoded protein is CASSIVPDAQPQHF.

The V call is TRBV19, the J call TRBJ1-2, with TRBD1 matching 9 bases. The germline CDR1 and CDR2 sequences are LNHDA and SQIVND (reference sequence). This CDR3 comprises 17 residues. The V gene end was trimmed by 7 bases and the J gene end by 4 bases; junction bases not matched to a gene: 16. CDR3 region: CASIKQPGQGYGYGYTF. Written as DNA, the CDR3 is TGTGCCAGTATTAAACAACCGGGACAGGGCTACGGCTATGGCTACACCTTC.

This clonotype was seen many times. The gene calls are TRBV6-1 and TRBJ1-5; D unclear. The CDR3 loop spans 15 amino acids. The germline gives CDR1 MNHNS, CDR2 SASEGT. Trimming took 6 bases from V and 0 from J, leaving 12 bases between them. CDR3 DNA: TGTGCCAGCAGGACGTTCGGGGTTAGCAATCAGCCCCAGCATTTT. Its protein product is CASRTFGVSNQPQHF.

About this clonotype itself: Because it lacks the conserved phenylalanine or tryptophan at the end, this CDR3 is likely a read error. Because the CDR3's place on the DNA is in doubt, the DNA is left out and the CDR3 is given as listed by TCRdb. CDR3 sequence: CASSVQGTGQPQHL. The gene calls are TRBV2 and TRBJ1-5; no check of the table's D call, TRBD1, against the DNA was made. From germline, CDR1 is SNHLY and CDR2 FYNNEI. The CDR3 contains 14 residues when both ends are counted.

The CDR3 loop reads CASSWWNTEAFF. CDR3 nucleotides: TGTGCCAGTAGTTGGTGGAACACTGAAGCTTTCTTT. The rearrangement uses TRBV19 and TRBJ1-1; the D is unclear. CDR1 LNHDA and CDR2 SQIVND come from the germline V gene (reference sequence). The V end was cut by 5 bases, the J end by 1 base, with 5 bases between. The CDR3 length is 12 residues.

The V and J genes are TRBV20-1 and TRBJ1-6; tentatively, D is TRBD1 (6 bases). Trimming stripped 4 bases from V and 9 bases from J, with 16 bases between. Per the germline V gene, CDR1 is DFQATT and CDR2 is SNEGSKA (reference sequence). The CDR3 runs to 14 residues. CDR3 coding DNA: TGCAGTGCTAAGGACAGACCGGAGAGTTCACCCCTCCACTTT. Translation gives CSAKDRPESSPLHF.

This clonotype was observed at least ten times. V and J are TRBV25-1 and TRBJ2-7; 11 positions match TRBD1. V shed 3 bases and J 2 bases; nucleotides not matched to a gene: 6. Germline V gene sequence: CDR1 MGHDK, CDR2 SYGVNS. The CDR3 runs to 16 residues. The chain's CDR3 is CASSDNLGQGAYEQYF. The CDR3 coding sequence is TGTGCCAGCAGTGACAATCTGGGACAGGGGGCCTACGAGCAGTACTTC.

The V call is TRBV6-5, the J call TRBJ1-1, with D perhaps matching TRBD1 (5 bases). V lost 6 bases and J 0 bases, leaving 11 bases between the germline ends. Germline-derived CDR1 and CDR2 are MNHEY and SVGAGI. The CDR3 has 14 amino acids. CDR3 nucleotide sequence: TGTGCCAGCAGGGAGGGGACGGTGAACACTGAAGCTTTCTTT. Protein sequence: CASREGTVNTEAFF.

This chain connects TRBV29-1 to TRBJ2-7; the match to TRBD1 covers 8 bases. Germline trimming cut 0 bases from V and 3 bases from J; bases unmatched to any gene: 4. Germline V gene data show CDR1 as SQVTM and CDR2 as ANQGSEA. CDR3 length: 14 amino acids. The CDR3: CSVEEGDRGYEQYF. The CDR3 bases are TGCAGCGTTGAAGAAGGTGACAGGGGCTACGAGCAGTACTTC.

This clonotype has a count of ten or more. This chain connects TRBV7-9 to TRBJ2-2; no firm D call. The CDR3 sequence is 15 residues long. In germline, CDR1 is SEHNR, CDR2 FQNEAQ (reference sequence). Trimming took off 4 bases at V and 2 bases at J, with 11 bases between the two ends. The DNA of the CDR3 is TGTGCCAGCAGCTCCTCAGGACCTAACACCGGGGAGCTGTTTTTT. Amino acids: CASSSSGPNTGELFF. Combining the CDR3 with reference TRBV7-9 and TRBJ2-2 gives the whole variable domain DTGVSQNPRHKITKRGQNVTFRCDPISEHNRLYWYRQTLGQGPEFLTYFQNEAQLEKSRLLSDRFSAERPKGSFSTLEIQRTEQGDSAMYLCASSSSGPNTGELFFGEGSRLTVL.

Concerning this clonotype: Just one base apart from a much larger clone, this may be a read error. The rearrangement links TRBV20-1 to TRBJ1-2; D is uncertain. CDR1 is DFQATT, CDR2 SNEGSKA, per germline (reference sequence). This CDR3 has 15 residues. The CDR3 loop reads CSARSVSGRNYGCTF. The CDR3 DNA reads TGCAGTGCTAGATCCGTTTCGGGCCGCAACTATGGCTGCACCTTC.

The rearrangement joins TRBV12-3 or TRBV12-4 to TRBJ2-7; the D gene is possibly TRBD2 (6 bases). V lost 7 bases to trimming and J lost 5 bases, with 15 bases between them. This CDR3 comprises 13 residues. In nucleotides, the CDR3 is TGTGCCAGCACGCCTCGGGGGTTGCACGAGCAGTACTTC. Translation gives CASTPRGLHEQYF.

V is TRBV7-2 and J is TRBJ1-6; no reliable D call. V was clipped by 4 bases and J by 10 bases, with 14 bases between them. Germline CDR1 is SGHTA and CDR2 is FQGNSA. This CDR3 is built from 14 residues. The CDR3 bases are TGTGCCAGCAGCTCCGGTAGCATAGGATCACCCCTCCACTTT. This encodes CASSSGSIGSPLHF.

The chain carries TRBV24-1 and TRBJ2-1; no firm D call. Germline values: CDR1 KGHDR, CDR2 SFDVKD. V shed 7 bases and J shed 10 bases, with 10 bases lying between them. The CDR3 loop spans 11 amino acids. Here the CDR3 DNA reads TGTGCCACCAGCACCTCACGGGAGCAGTTCTTC. Translation gives CATSTSREQFF.

The table lists this clonotype with a few counts. The chain combines TRBV9 with TRBJ1-1; possible D gene TRBD1, 5 bases. Looked up from germline, CDR1 is SGDLS and CDR2 is YYNGEE. With 7 bases removed from V and 4 bases from J, the gap between germline ends came to 14 bases. This CDR3 has 13 amino acids. The DNA of the CDR3 is TGTGCCAGCGCGTTGGGGCCGGGCACTGAAGCTTTCTTT. Residues: CASALGPGTEAFF.

Worth noting for this clonotype: A much larger clone differs from this one at a single base, so this may be a read error. This chain joins TRBV6-1 and TRBJ2-3, with unresolved D. This CDR3 is 13 amino acids long. Germline CDR1 reads MNHNS; CDR2 reads SASEGT. CDR3 sequence reads: CASKGSNTDAQYF. CDR3 DNA sequence: TGTGCCAGCAAGGGCAGCAACACAGATGCGCAGTATTTT.

This chain uses TRBV30 with TRBJ1-5, with TRBD1 identical over 7 bases. Per germline, CDR1 GTSNPN and CDR2 SVGIG (reference sequence). Unmatched junction bases numbered 12, after V lost 8 bases and J lost 5 bases. CDR3 length equals 14 residues. The CDR3 here is CASSTRQGDQPQHF. The CDR3 bases are TGTGCCAGTAGTACCCGACAGGGCGATCAGCCCCAGCATTTT. Filled out from reference TRBV30 and TRBJ1-5, the complete variable domain reads SQTIHQWPATLVQPVGSPLSLECTVEGTSNPNLYWYRQAAGRGLQLLFYSVGIGQISSEVPQNLSASRPQDRQFILSSKKLLLSDSGFYLCASSTRQGDQPQHFGDGTRLSIL.